The 29 T cell receptor beta chains listed next were all sequenced from one sample in a study of T-cell reconstitution after alpha-beta-depleted transplantation in children. Construction of the TCRbeta library involved unique molecular identifiers. Via MiXCR, TCRdb re-called the PCR reads, giving one row per CDR3 protein. The sample shows about 460,000 distinct CDR3 sequences, 9.5% to 12% of them seen only once. The sample was PBMCs, mostly from graft donor cells, taken 180 days after TCRalphabeta/CD19-depleted stem cell transplant. All receptors derive from a female patient aged 2-10 years who had a stem cell transplant for aplastic anemia, so the T cells may come from the graft donor.

This clonotype has a handful of counts. The V gene is TRBV28, the J gene TRBJ1-2; D may be TRBD1 (6 bases). Trimming cost V 7 bases and J 1 base, with 19 bases left between them. Germline V CDR1 and CDR2: MDHEN, SYDVKM. CDR3 length: 16 residues. Here the CDR3 reads CASTWGTPSINYGYTF. The CDR3 DNA sequence: TGTGCCAGCACCTGGGGGACACCGTCTATTAACTATGGCTACACCTTC.

This clonotype was observed a handful of times. The rearrangement links TRBV20-1 to TRBJ2-3, with 12 positions matching TRBD2. CDR3 size: 15 residues. Losses at the gene ends were 6 bases for V and 1 base for J; bases not matched to a gene: 5. Germline assignment: CDR1 DFQATT and CDR2 SNEGSKA (reference sequence). The DNA for the CDR3 is TGCAGTGCCGAGGGACTAGCGGGCCGCACAGATACGCAGTATTTT. Translating it yields CSAEGLAGRTDTQYF.

The table lists this clonotype with many counts. The chain carries TRBV12-5 and TRBJ2-2; D may be TRBD1 or TRBD2 (5 bases each). The CDR3 length is 18 residues. The V end lost 1 base, the J end lost 0 bases, and 15 bases lay between the germline ends. In germline, CDR1 is LGHNT, CDR2 FRNRAP. The CDR3 DNA sequence: TGTGCTAGTGGTTTGGCTAAGGGAGACAGAACGAACACCGGGGAGCTGTTTTTT. This sequence encodes CASGLAKGDRTNTGELFF.

The sample holds a few counts of this clonotype. The V and J genes are TRBV20-1 and TRBJ2-1, with 10 bases matching TRBD2. J gave up 8 bases and V 6 bases, and 13 bases lay outside the gene matches. The CDR3 runs 15 residues. Germline CDR1 DFQATT, CDR2 SNEGSKA (reference sequence). CDR3 bases: TGCAGTGCCCGCCCGGGGCTAGCGGGAGTCCATGAGCAGTTCTTC. The encoded protein is CSARPGLAGVHEQFF.

This clonotype has only a few counts. The rearrangement uses TRBV18 and TRBJ1-1, with D tentatively TRBD1 (5 bases). Trimming took 1 base from V and 0 from J, leaving 18 bases between them. CDR1 and CDR2 from the germline V gene are KGHSH and LQKENI. This CDR3 spans 18 amino acids. DNA for the CDR3: TGTGCCAGCTCACCACGTCCTCAGGGAGCCGCCCTGAACACTGAAGCTTTCTTT. Its protein is CASSPRPQGAALNTEAFF.

This clonotype occurred many times. The rearrangement links TRBV7-8 to TRBJ2-2; 10 bases are shared with TRBD1. V lost 5 bases to trimming and J lost 7 bases; unmatched junction nucleotides: 4. The germline V gene encodes CDR1 SGHVS and CDR2 FQNEAQ. The CDR3 runs to 14 residues. The CDR3 loop is CASSPWTGGGELFF. In DNA form, the CDR3 reads TGTGCCAGCAGCCCATGGACAGGGGGCGGGGAGCTGTTTTTT.

This clonotype came up a few times. The chain combines TRBV7-8 with TRBJ2-1; 8 bases fit TRBD2. Trimming took 1 base from V and 0 from J; bases not matched to a gene: 14. This CDR3 contains 20 residues. The germline V gene has CDR1 SGHVS and CDR2 FQNEAQ. Here the CDR3 DNA reads TGTGCCAGCAGCTTAGTTCCGGGAGGGTTCCCTCTGAGCTCCTACAATGAGCAGTTCTTC. This codes for CASSLVPGGFPLSSYNEQFF.

Only a few counts were recorded for this clonotype. The chain employs TRBV20-1 and TRBJ2-2; D perhaps matches TRBD1 (6 bases). Germline loops: CDR1 DFQATT, CDR2 SNEGSKA (reference sequence). This CDR3 comprises 14 residues. Trimming pared 6 bases from V and 5 bases from J, leaving 16 bases between. The CDR3 sequence is CSAATWGQTGELFF. The CDR3, as DNA: TGCAGTGCCGCCACCTGGGGGCAGACCGGGGAGCTGTTTTTT.

The chain carries TRBV7-6 and TRBJ1-2, with D maybe TRBD1 (5 bases). CDR1 and CDR2 from the germline V gene are SGHVS and FNYEAQ. V was clipped by 4 bases and J by 5 bases, with 11 bases between them. The CDR3 runs to 13 residues. The CDR3 DNA follows: TGTGCCAGCAGCTGGCACAGGCAGTATGGCTACACCTTC. Its translation is CASSWHRQYGYTF.

This chain connects TRBV29-1 to TRBJ1-2, with D unresolved. V was clipped by 3 bases and J by 6 bases, with 11 bases between them. Germline V gene sequence: CDR1 SQVTM, CDR2 ANQGSEA. The CDR3 runs 12 residues. CDR3 DNA: TGCAGCGTTGACCGAGGTTCGGATGGCTACACCTTC. It translates to CSVDRGSDGYTF.

This clonotype was seen more than once but under ten times. CDR3 sequence: CASNGGKGPSYEQYV. CDR3 nucleotide sequence: TGTGCCAGCAATGGGGGTAAGGGGCCCTCCTACGAGCAGTACGTC. The chain employs TRBV2 and TRBJ2-7, with D perhaps given as TRBD1 or TRBD2 (5 bases each). CDR3 size: 15 residues. The V and J ends lost 7 bases and 0 bases respectively, with 16 bases between them. Germline V gene lookup returns CDR1 SNHLY and CDR2 FYNNEI.

This clonotype was observed a handful of times. V usage is TRBV12-3 or TRBV12-4 and J usage is TRBJ2-6; 9 bases align to TRBD1. Trimming at V came to 3 bases and at J to 1 base, leaving 10 bases not matched to a gene. This CDR3 is built from 19 residues. The CDR3 bases are TGTGCCAGCAGTTTGGGACAGGGTTTAAGGGGGTCTGGGGCCAACGTCCTGACTTTC. This sequence encodes CASSLGQGLRGSGANVLTF.

This clonotype turned up a few times. This chain uses TRBV7-8 with TRBJ2-3; tentatively, D is TRBD1 (5 bases). The germline V gene encodes CDR1 SGHVS and CDR2 FQNEAQ. The CDR3 runs to 15 residues. The V and J ends lost 2 bases and 2 bases respectively, with 11 bases between them. CDR3 sequence: CASSLLDMDTDTQYF. CDR3 sequence (DNA): TGTGCCAGCAGCTTATTGGACATGGACACAGATACGCAGTATTTT. The complete variable domain, with remaining parts taken from reference TRBV7-8 and TRBJ2-3, reads GAGVSQSPRYKVAKRGQDVALRCDPISGHVSLFWYQQALGQGPEFLTYFQNEAQLDKSGLPSDRFFAERPEGSVSTLKIQRTQQEDSAVYLCASSLLDMDTDTQYFGPGTRLTVL.

The CDR3 region has the DNA TGTGCCAGCAGCCCTCAGGGGGCCCAGGTGGCCCTCCACTTT. The encoded protein is CASSPQGAQVALHF. The chain is built from TRBV3-1 and TRBJ1-6, with TRBD1 matching 8 bases. The CDR3 runs 14 residues. Germline values: CDR1 LGHDT, CDR2 YNNKEL (reference sequence). The junction had 10 bases not matched to a gene; V was cut back by 4 bases and J by 14 bases.

Points on this clonotype: A clone one base away is much larger, so this may be a read error. The genes are TRBV20-1 and TRBJ2-7; D is unresolved. The germline gives CDR1 DFQATT, CDR2 SNEGSKA (reference sequence). This CDR3 spans 12 amino acids. The V and J ends lost 0 bases and 3 bases respectively, with 6 bases between them. Here the CDR3 DNA reads TGCAGTGCTAGAGATCAGGTCTACGAGCAGTACTTC. This gives the protein CSARDQVYEQYF.

The rearrangement uses TRBV6-2 or TRBV6-3 and TRBJ2-1; 7 bases fit TRBD2. This CDR3 has 16 amino acids. Germline V gene lookup returns CDR1 MNHEY and CDR2 SVGEGT. The V gene end was trimmed by 7 bases and the J gene end by 1 base; junction bases not matched to a gene: 10. CDR3 coding DNA: TGTGCCAGCAACCTTATGACTAGCCTGTCCTACAATGAGCAGTTCTTC. Translation: CASNLMTSLSYNEQFF.

The chain is built from TRBV18 and TRBJ2-5; D might be TRBD1 (5 bases). The germline V and J ends were trimmed by 4 bases and 2 bases, with 14 bases remaining between them. Germline V CDR1 and CDR2: KGHSH, LQKENI. The CDR3 is 15 residues long. The CDR3 DNA reads TGTGCCAGCTCACAAAGGGGTCCGCCGCAAGAGACCCAGTACTTC. It encodes CASSQRGPPQETQYF.

This chain joins TRBV19 and TRBJ1-5, with D possibly matching TRBD1 (5 bases). The germline V gene encodes CDR1 LNHDA and CDR2 SQIVND (reference sequence). This CDR3 has 16 amino acids. V was pared by 8 bases and J by 2 bases, with 19 bases between. The DNA for the CDR3 is TGTGCCAGTGGGGACCTTGGGGTAGCGGGCAATCAGCCCCAGCATTTT. This codes for CASGDLGVAGNQPQHF.

In its sample, this clonotype was seen many times. The chain combines TRBV12-3 or TRBV12-4 with TRBJ2-1; 10 bases align to TRBD2. The CDR3 spans 17 residues. V was clipped by 3 bases and J by 3 bases; unmatched bases: 8. The CDR3 loop is CASSLGPGLAYYNEQFF. The CDR3 coding sequence is TGTGCCAGCAGTTTGGGACCGGGACTAGCGTACTACAATGAGCAGTTCTTC.

A few counts support this clonotype. The rearrangement uses TRBV7-9 and TRBJ2-7; the D gene is possibly TRBD1 (5 bases). The CDR3 consists of 13 residues. Germline CDR1 reads SEHNR; CDR2 reads FQNEAQ (reference sequence). Trimming cost V 1 base and J 5 bases, with 9 bases left between them. The CDR3: CASSLGAGNEQYV. The CDR3, as DNA: TGTGCCAGCAGCTTAGGGGCAGGGAACGAGCAGTACGTC.

The gene calls are TRBV6-2 or TRBV6-3 and TRBJ2-1; the D gene is possibly TRBD2 (5 bases). This CDR3 region has 12 residues. Germline V gene sequence: CDR1 MNHEY, CDR2 SVGEGT. The V and J ends lost 4 bases and 12 bases respectively, with 13 bases between them. The CDR3 here is CASSSDYRVQFF. CDR3 sequence (DNA): TGTGCCAGCAGTTCCGACTACCGCGTGCAGTTCTTC.

This clonotype was counted a few times. The chain carries TRBV7-2 and TRBJ1-3, with 7 bases fitting TRBD1. The CDR3 has 15 residues. V dropped 5 bases and J dropped 0; count of bases not matched to a gene: 4. In germline, CDR1 is SGHTA, CDR2 FQGNSA. Here the CDR3 reads CASSHDRASGNTIYF. The DNA of the CDR3 is TGTGCCAGCAGCCATGACAGGGCCTCTGGAAACACCATATATTTT.

This clonotype was detected a few times. J is TRBJ2-1 and V is TRBV6-2 or TRBV6-3; 9 bases are shared with TRBD1. The CDR3 has 15 residues. V was pared by 0 bases and J by 5 bases, with 2 bases of the junction left unmatched. The germline V gene has CDR1 MNHEY and CDR2 SVGEGT. Here the CDR3 DNA reads TGTGCCAGCAGTTACTCACAGGGGGCCAACAATGAGCAGTTCTTC. It encodes CASSYSQGANNEQFF.

V and J are TRBV6-2 or TRBV6-3 and TRBJ1-1; D call uncertain. V was trimmed by 5 bases and J by 6 bases, leaving 16 bases between them. Per germline, CDR1 MNHEY and CDR2 SVGEGT. The CDR3 is 14 residues long. CDR3 DNA sequence: TGTGCCAGCAGTGAGGCCCCCTGGGTCGCTGAAGCTTTCTTT. It encodes CASSEAPWVAEAFF.

The genes are TRBV4-3 and TRBJ2-7; 8 bases are shared with TRBD2. J lost 3 bases, V lost 5 bases, and 9 bases had no gene match. This CDR3 region has 15 residues. Per the germline V gene, CDR1 is LGHNA and CDR2 is YSLEER. CDR3 in amino acids: CASSYLAGLSYEQYF. The CDR3 coding sequence is TGCGCCAGCAGCTACTTAGCGGGGTTGAGCTACGAGCAGTACTTC.

This clonotype was counted a few times. The gene calls are TRBV24-1 and TRBJ2-6, with D perhaps TRBD2 (5 bases). V shed 3 bases and J shed 0 bases, with 5 bases lying between them. Germline V gene sequence: CDR1 KGHDR, CDR2 SFDVKD. This CDR3 has 15 residues. As DNA, the CDR3 is TGTGCCACCAGTGATGACTACTCTGGGGCCAACGTCCTGACTTTC. Residues: CATSDDYSGANVLTF.

Concerning this clonotype itself: Possible read error: a much larger clone is one base away. The chain recombines TRBV15 with TRBJ2-2, with 8 nucleotides matching TRBD1. This CDR3 region has 18 residues. Germline CDR1 and CDR2: LNHNV and YYDKDF (reference sequence). CDR3 DNA sequence: TGTGCCACCAGCAGAGATCCCCGGACAGGGATTAACAGCGGGGAGCTGTTTTTT. Translation: CATSRDPRTGINSGELFF.

The chain joins TRBV20-1 to TRBJ2-3; D is undetermined. The CDR3 is 15 residues long. The V end lost 6 bases, the J end lost 6 bases, and 22 bases lay between the germline ends. Germline CDR1 is DFQATT and CDR2 is SNEGSKA (reference sequence). CDR3 in DNA: TGCAGTGCCCCCCTTCAGTCAATTGGCGAGGATACGCAGTATTTT. Translated, it gives CSAPLQSIGEDTQYF.

The gene calls are TRBV12-3 or TRBV12-4 and TRBJ2-1; no reliable D call. The CDR3 sequence is 15 residues long. The V and J ends lost 1 base and 9 bases respectively, with 16 bases between them. Written as DNA, the CDR3 is TGTGCCAGCAGTTTAGGATTTTTCTCGGAATTTGAGCAGTTCTTC. Encoded protein: CASSLGFFSEFEQFF.